The sequence of this TCR beta chain was determined in a study of blood T cells in healthy people across ages. Findings and limits, study-wide: Investigators viewed diversity estimates from one million T cells as underestimates, the study reported.

This CDR3 region has 17 residues. CDR1 SGDLS and CDR2 YYNGEE come from the germline V gene. Trimming took 3 bases from V and 0 from J, leaving 17 bases between them. Next came a second PCR, run for about 6 to 12 cycles, which used a sample-barcoded 5' primer along with a J-beta primer mix. Researchers report that each sample yielded at least 2.5 million CDR3-containing paired-end reads. TCRdb recomputed calls from the 5' RACE reads with MiXCR, one row per CDR3 protein. In the table there are fewer than 2 million distinct CDR3 sequences, around 40% of which are singletons. In the case of this clonotype: No antigen is known for it.

The material sequenced was blood. This receptor was taken from a human donor in good health. The chain links TRBV9 to TRBJ2-3, with a possible D match to TRBD1 (5 bases). In DNA, the CDR3 is TGTGCCAGCAGCGCTACAGGAGTCCCCTATAGCACAGATACGCAGTATTTT. As protein: CASSATGVPYSTDTQYF.